Listed here are 5 T cell receptor beta chains from one sample, sequenced in a study of T cell responses to AZD1222 COVID-19 vaccine. Method: immunoSEQ multiplex PCR; TCRdb's copy keeps in-frame clones and lacks some. Of some 160,000 clones in the sample, approximately 90% were seen once. The sequences come from peripheral blood, collected on day 0 of AZD1222 vaccination. These receptors were taken from an adult in good health.

The rearrangement joins TRBV11-2 to TRBJ2-7; TRBD1 matches at 12 bases. J was trimmed by 2 bases and V by 6 bases; bases with no gene match: 11. This CDR3 has 17 residues. Germline V gives CDR1 SGHAT, CDR2 FQNNGV. CDR3 nucleotides: TGTGCCAGCAGGCCTACGGGACAGGGGGCCTATACCTACGAGCAGTACTTC. It is translated as CASRPTGQGAYTYEQYF. The variable domain in full, completed from reference TRBV11-2 and TRBJ2-7, reads EAGVAQSPRYKIIEKRQSVAFWCNPISGHATLYWYQQILGQGPKLLIQFQNNGVVDDSQLPKDRFSAERLKGVDSTLKIQPAKLEDSAVYLCASRPTGQGAYTYEQYFGPGTRLTVT.

The rearrangement links TRBV11-3 to TRBJ2-7; either TRBD1 or TRBD2 may fit D (5 bases each). Germline V CDR1 and CDR2: SGHNT, YENEEA. The CDR3 totals 14 residues. Trimming stripped 5 bases from V and 2 bases from J, with 13 bases between. The CDR3 protein is CASSDYQGPYEQYF. Here the CDR3 DNA reads TGTGCCAGCAGCGACTATCAGGGCCCCTACGAGCAGTACTTC.

The V call is TRBV11-2, the J call TRBJ2-1; TRBD2 might be the D (5 bases). CDR3 length: 17 amino acids. Germline V CDR1 and CDR2: SGHAT, FQNNGV. Trimming removed 6 bases at V and 0 bases at J, with 18 bases between. The CDR3 DNA is TGTGCCAGCAGTTCTCTGCTTGTCACTAGCTCCTACAATGAGCAGTTCTTC. Translating gives CASSSLLVTSSYNEQFF.

DNA for the CDR3: TGTGCCAGCAGCCATCGCAGGGTTGGCACTGAAGCTTTCTTT. This encodes CASSHRRVGTEAFF. V gene TRBV3-1 (or the pseudogene TRBV3-2) combines with J gene TRBJ1-1, with a weak D call TRBD1 (5 bases). The V end lost 3 bases, the J end lost 4 bases, and 12 bases lay between the germline ends. CDR3 length: 14 amino acids. Germline V gene sequence: CDR1 LGHDT, CDR2 YNNKEL (reference sequence).

This clone was seen only once. The rearrangement links TRBV19 to TRBJ1-5; D is unclear. This CDR3 has 13 residues. The V and J ends lost 6 bases and 5 bases respectively, with 11 bases between them. The germline V gene has CDR1 LNHDA and CDR2 SQIVND (reference sequence). Here the CDR3 DNA reads TGTGCCAGTAGCCCTAACGAGGATCAGCCCCAGCATTTT. This gives the protein CASSPNEDQPQHF.